These 32 T cell receptor beta chains originate from one sample sequenced in a study of blood T cell repertoires in COVID-19. The protocol was immunoSEQ multiplex PCR, while the TCRdb copy is restricted to in-frame clones and leaves out a portion. This table has 20,000 to 25,000 clones, 65% to 80% appearing once. Sequenced: peripheral blood. Receptors originate from a human donor in a cohort sampled during active or convalescent COVID-19.

This chain joins TRBV5-8 and TRBJ1-2; D may be TRBD1 (6 bases). Trimming stripped 0 bases from V and 4 bases from J, with 10 bases between. This CDR3 contains 14 residues. Germline V gene data show CDR1 as SGHTS and CDR2 as YDEGEE. CDR3 DNA sequence: TGTGCCAGCAGCTTGGGGAGAGGGGGCTATGGCTACACCTTC. Its protein is CASSLGRGGYGYTF. Full variable domain (missing parts from reference TRBV5-8 and TRBJ1-2): EAGVTQSPTHLIKTRGQQATLRCSPISGHTSVYWYQQALGLGLQFLLWYDEGEERNRGNFPPRFSGRQFPNYSSELNVNALELEDSALYLCASSLGRGGYGYTFGSGTRLTVV.

The chain employs TRBV10-3 and TRBJ2-7, with 7 bases aligning to TRBD2. V lost 2 bases and J lost 2; bases outside the gene matches: 3. The CDR3 is made up of 14 amino acids. Germline CDR1 reads ENHRY; CDR2 reads SYGVKD. The CDR3 region has the DNA TGTGCCATCAGTGAGGCTAGCGGACCCTACGAGCAGTACTTC. Its protein product is CAISEASGPYEQYF.

This chain links TRBV7-9 with TRBJ1-5; TRBD1 matches at 8 bases. CDR1 SEHNR and CDR2 FQNEAQ come from the germline V gene (reference sequence). The CDR3 extends over 15 amino acids. V was pared by 5 bases and J by 6 bases, with 9 bases of the junction left unmatched. The CDR3 loop is CASSPSGRGPQPQHF. In nucleotides, the CDR3 is TGTGCCAGCAGCCCCTCGGGCAGGGGGCCTCAGCCCCAGCATTTT.

The chain employs TRBV7-3 and TRBJ2-1; unclear D gene. CDR3 length equals 14 residues. The V and J ends lost 1 base and 8 bases respectively, with 12 bases between them. Germline V gene data show CDR1 as SGHTA and CDR2 as FQGTGA. As DNA, the CDR3 is TGTGCCAGCAGCTTAAGTCAGATCAGCGATGAGCAGTTCTTC. It codes for CASSLSQISDEQFF.

V usage is TRBV6-5 and J usage is TRBJ1-1, with D perhaps TRBD1 (5 bases). Germline CDR1 and CDR2: MNHEY and SVGAGI. V gave up 6 bases and J gave up 1 base, with 9 bases separating them. The CDR3 length is 13 residues. The CDR3 DNA follows: TGTGCCAGCAGCGGCGGGGGGAACACTGAAGCTTTCTTT. It is translated as CASSGGGNTEAFF.

This clone was counted a few times. This chain joins TRBV27 and TRBJ1-1; D perhaps matches TRBD1 (6 bases). CDR3 length: 15 amino acids. V gave up 5 bases and J gave up 0 bases, with 13 bases separating them. Germline loops: CDR1 MNHEY, CDR2 SMNVEV (reference sequence). The CDR3 spells CASSRQAHMNTEAFF. CDR3 in DNA: TGTGCCAGCAGTCGACAGGCTCACATGAACACTGAAGCTTTCTTT.

The CDR3, as DNA: TGTGCCAGCAGTCCGGGACAGGGTATTCAGCCCCAGCATTTT. Residues: CASSPGQGIQPQHF. The chain employs TRBV6-4 and TRBJ1-5; TRBD1 matches at 9 bases. The germline V gene encodes CDR1 MRHNA and CDR2 SNTAGT. The CDR3 contains 14 residues. The J segment lost 6 bases and the V segment lost 5 bases, leaving 5 bases of the junction unmatched.

V usage is TRBV24-1 and J usage is TRBJ2-7; 7 bases align to TRBD1. This CDR3 has 15 residues. With 4 bases clipped from V and 3 bases from J, the junction kept 8 bases outside the gene matches. CDR1 is KGHDR, CDR2 SFDVKD, per germline. The chain's CDR3 is CATSDSGTELYEQYF. The CDR3, as DNA: TGTGCCACCAGTGACTCCGGGACAGAGCTCTACGAGCAGTACTTC.

V usage is TRBV19 and J usage is TRBJ1-5; 10 bases line up with TRBD1. Germline V gene lookup returns CDR1 LNHDA and CDR2 SQIVND (reference sequence). The CDR3 has 15 residues. V was pared by 5 bases and J by 6 bases, with 7 bases of the junction left unmatched. This CDR3 is CASSVGQGGGQPQHF. The CDR3 bases are TGTGCCAGTAGTGTCGGACAGGGGGGTGGTCAGCCCCAGCATTTT.

In this sample, this clone turned up a few times. The chain links TRBV3-1 (or the pseudogene TRBV3-2) to TRBJ1-3; D ambiguous. This CDR3 is 17 amino acids long. V shed 6 bases and J shed 0 bases, with 18 bases lying between them. Per germline, CDR1 LGHDT and CDR2 YNNKEL (reference sequence). The CDR3 nucleotides read TGTGCCAGCAGTCTGTACACCCCTCGGGGCTCTGGAAACACCATATATTTT. This codes for CASSLYTPRGSGNTIYF.

The chain is built from TRBV11-2 and TRBJ1-3; TRBD1 is a possible D gene (6 bases). CDR1 SGHAT and CDR2 FQNNGV come from the germline V gene. The CDR3 covers 16 residues. Trimming stripped 6 bases from V and 0 bases from J, with 15 bases between. The CDR3 DNA is TGTGCCAGCAGGCCCCTTCAGGGGATCTCTGGAAACACCATATATTTT. This gives the protein CASRPLQGISGNTIYF. The full variable domain, in which reference TRBV11-2 and TRBJ1-3 provide the parts outside the CDR3, is EAGVAQSPRYKIIEKRQSVAFWCNPISGHATLYWYQQILGQGPKLLIQFQNNGVVDDSQLPKDRFSAERLKGVDSTLKIQPAKLEDSAVYLCASRPLQGISGNTIYFGEGSWLTVV.

The gene calls are TRBV29-1 and TRBJ2-4; TRBD1 matches at 9 bases. V dropped 6 bases and J dropped 5; count of bases not matched to a gene: 5. Germline V CDR1 and CDR2: SQVTM, ANQGSEA. The CDR3 consists of 13 residues. CDR3 sequence: CSVRGQGQNIQYF. The CDR3 DNA sequence: TGCAGCGTGCGAGGACAGGGGCAAAACATTCAGTACTTC. The full variable domain, in which reference TRBV29-1 and TRBJ2-4 provide the parts outside the CDR3, is SAVISQKPSRDICQRGTSLTIQCQVDSQVTMMFWYRQQPGQSLTLIATANQGSEATYESGFVIDKFPISRPNLTFSTLTVSNMSPEDSSIYLCSVRGQGQNIQYFGAGTRLSVL.

Here the CDR3 reads CASSSRTSGRVEQYF. CDR3 sequence (DNA): TGTGCCAGCAGTTCTCGGACTAGCGGGAGGGTTGAGCAGTACTTC. The gene calls are TRBV6-2 or TRBV6-3 and TRBJ2-7; 15 bases fit TRBD2. The CDR3 consists of 15 residues. The germline CDR1 and CDR2 sequences are MNHEY and SVGEGT. The ends lost 4 bases at V and 7 bases at J; junction bases unmatched: 5.

This clone was seen only a few times. The V gene is TRBV25-1, the J gene TRBJ2-7; 12 bases are shared with TRBD2. The CDR3 consists of 15 residues. Germline CDR1 MGHDK, CDR2 SYGVNS. V shed 6 bases and J 5 bases; nucleotides not matched to a gene: 8. CDR3 nucleotide sequence: TGTGCCAGCAGACTAGCGGGAGGCTCGGGGAACGAGCAGTACTTC. This encodes CASRLAGGSGNEQYF.

The chain joins TRBV10-2 to TRBJ2-3; 11 nucleotides line up with TRBD2. The CDR3 is 19 residues long. Trimming removed 2 bases from V and 5 bases from J; junction bases left unmatched: 15. Germline CDR1 WSHSY, CDR2 SAAADI. The CDR3 bases are TGCGCCAGCAGTGAGCCCCCCGGGGTAGCGGGGGGGCTTAGAGATACGCAGTATTTT. As protein: CASSEPPGVAGGLRDTQYF.

This clone is classed as medium-sized. The chain recombines TRBV7-9 with TRBJ2-1, with TRBD1 matching 8 bases. J was trimmed by 6 bases and V by 5 bases; bases with no gene match: 18. Germline lookup yields CDR1 SEHNR and CDR2 FQNEAQ (reference sequence). The CDR3 is 18 residues long. CDR3 in amino acids: CASSRSGTRDRIINEQFF. The CDR3 DNA reads TGTGCCAGCAGCCGATCTGGGACCCGGGACAGGATAATCAATGAGCAGTTCTTC.

V gene TRBV19 combines with J gene TRBJ2-2; 7 positions match TRBD1. Germline CDR1 reads LNHDA; CDR2 reads SQIVND (reference sequence). The CDR3 extends over 14 amino acids. J was trimmed by 6 bases and V by 3 bases; bases with no gene match: 4. CDR3 sequence: CASSIDRDPGELFF. Written as DNA, the CDR3 is TGTGCCAGTAGTATTGACAGGGATCCCGGGGAGCTGTTTTTT.

The DNA for the CDR3 is TGTGCCAGTAGTCCACAGGTCTCTGGGGCCAACGTCCTGACTTTC. Protein sequence: CASSPQVSGANVLTF. The chain recombines TRBV19 with TRBJ2-6, with D possibly TRBD1 on 5 matching bases. CDR1 and CDR2 (germline): LNHDA, SQIVND (reference sequence). Trimming took 5 bases from V and 0 from J, leaving 8 bases between them. The CDR3 runs to 15 residues.

The chain recombines TRBV29-1 with TRBJ2-3, with 9 bases aligning to TRBD2. Germline V gives CDR1 SQVTM, CDR2 ANQGSEA. The CDR3 sequence is 14 residues long. V lost 4 bases to trimming and J lost 5 bases; unmatched junction nucleotides: 7. The CDR3 protein is CSVAPGLAIDTQYF. The CDR3 region has the DNA TGCAGCGTTGCTCCGGGACTAGCTATAGATACGCAGTATTTT.

The V gene is TRBV28, the J gene TRBJ2-7; D is possibly TRBD2 (6 bases). The CDR3 runs to 14 residues. With 2 bases removed from V and 2 bases from J, the gap between germline ends came to 10 bases. CDR1 and CDR2 from the germline V gene are MDHEN and SYDVKM. The CDR3 protein is CASSLGGSTYEQYF. The CDR3 region has the DNA TGTGCCAGCAGTTTAGGGGGGTCAACCTACGAGCAGTACTTC. The entire variable domain, with the rest obtained from reference TRBV28 and TRBJ2-7, is as follows: DVKVTQSSRYLVKRTGEKVFLECVQDMDHENMFWYRQDPGLGLRLIYFSYDVKMKEKGDIPEGYSVSREKKERFSLILESASTNQTSMYLCASSLGGSTYEQYFGPGTRLTVT.

DNA of the CDR3: TGTGCCCGCCTAGCGGGGGGGGTTAACAATGAGCAGTTCTTC. Amino acid sequence: CARLAGGVNNEQFF. V gene TRBV30 combines with J gene TRBJ2-1; TRBD2 agrees at 12 bases. CDR1 is GTSNPN, CDR2 SVGIG, per germline (reference sequence). CDR3 size: 14 residues. V lost 8 bases and J lost 5; bases outside the gene matches: 7.

This clone appeared once. The V gene is TRBV5-1, the J gene TRBJ2-5, with 9 bases matching TRBD2. Germline V CDR1 and CDR2: SGHRS, YFSETQ. The V and J ends lost 8 bases and 5 bases, in that order; junction bases with no gene match: 13. The CDR3 contains 15 residues. This chain's CDR3 is CASGESGGLPETQYF. The CDR3 nucleotides are TGCGCCAGTGGGGAAAGCGGGGGGCTCCCCGAGACCCAGTACTTC.

The J gene is TRBJ2-1, the V gene TRBV6-5, with a tentative D call TRBD2 (6 bases). The germline V gene has CDR1 MNHEY and CDR2 SVGAGI. Trimming removed 0 bases at V and 6 bases at J, with 9 bases between. The CDR3 is 14 residues long. CDR3 coding DNA: TGTGCCAGCAGTTACTCTGAAGCGGGCAATGAGCAGTTCTTC. It is translated as CASSYSEAGNEQFF.

The rearrangement joins TRBV3-1 (or the pseudogene TRBV3-2) to TRBJ1-5; no definite D call. Germline values: CDR1 LGHDT, CDR2 YNNKEL (reference sequence). V was pared by 4 bases and J by 3 bases, with 10 bases between. CDR3 length: 14 residues. The chain's CDR3 is CASSPGVLNQPQHF. As DNA, the CDR3 is TGTGCCAGCAGCCCCGGGGTCCTCAATCAGCCCCAGCATTTT.

The chain uses TRBV7-2 and TRBJ2-7; 8 bases are shared with TRBD2. The CDR3 is made up of 14 amino acids. Germline CDR1 is SGHTA and CDR2 is FQGNSA. J lost 2 bases, V lost 3 bases, and 3 bases had no gene match. CDR3 sequence: CASSLKLAAYEQYF. CDR3 sequence (DNA): TGTGCCAGCAGCTTGAAACTAGCGGCCTACGAGCAGTACTTC.

This clone is deemed medium-sized (0.01 to 0.1%). The rearrangement links TRBV21-1 to TRBJ1-1. TRBV21-1 has pseudogene status. The CDR3 spans 17 residues. In DNA, the CDR3 is TGTGCCAGCAGCATCTACGTGCGACGGACTTGTGAGACTGAAGCTTTCTTT. Its translation is CASSIYVRRTCETEAFF.

The chain couples TRBV29-1 to TRBJ1-2; 9 positions match TRBD1. Trimming took 6 bases from V and 4 from J; bases not matched to a gene: 18. The germline V gene encodes CDR1 SQVTM and CDR2 ANQGSEA. CDR3 length equals 17 residues. The CDR3 here is CSVGSSSGTGSTYGYTF. The CDR3 DNA is TGCAGCGTCGGATCGTCCTCTGGGACAGGGAGTACCTATGGCTACACCTTC.

The genes are TRBV7-9 and TRBJ2-1; 7 positions agree with TRBD2. V lost 5 bases, J lost 7 bases, and 11 bases stayed unmatched. Germline V gene data show CDR1 as SEHNR and CDR2 as FQNEAQ (reference sequence). The CDR3 has 15 residues. The CDR3 protein is CASSPSGKGLNEQFF. The CDR3 DNA follows: TGTGCCAGCAGCCCAAGCGGGAAGGGCTTGAATGAGCAGTTCTTC.

The gene calls are TRBV29-1 and TRBJ2-4; 9 positions match TRBD1. The length of the CDR3 is 16 residues. After removal of 1 base from V and 8 bases from J, the junction contained 12 bases not matched to a gene. Germline values: CDR1 SQVTM, CDR2 ANQGSEA. The CDR3 here is CSVEVGTGWAVDIQYF. The CDR3 region has the DNA TGCAGCGTTGAAGTCGGGACAGGGTGGGCCGTGGACATTCAGTACTTC.

In its sample, this clone is medium-sized (0.01 to 0.1%). V and J are TRBV5-1 and TRBJ2-5, with a tentative D call TRBD2 (5 bases). Germline-derived CDR1 and CDR2 are SGHRS and YFSETQ. The CDR3 is 14 amino acids. V lost 2 bases and J 4 bases, leaving 12 bases between the germline ends. The CDR3 DNA follows: TGCGCCAGCAGCTTAATGGGAGTGGGAGAGACCCAGTACTTC. It encodes CASSLMGVGETQYF.

The chain combines TRBV6-5 with TRBJ2-7; 10 bases match TRBD1. V shed 6 bases, J shed 3 bases, and the junction held 5 bases outside the gene matches. CDR3 length: 14 residues. CDR1 is MNHEY, CDR2 SVGAGI, per germline. DNA of the CDR3: TGTGCCAGCAGGGGGACAGGGGTGGGCTACGAGCAGTACTTC. Encoded protein: CASRGTGVGYEQYF.

In its sample, this clone ranks as medium-sized. The genes are TRBV28 and TRBJ2-1; D is unresolved. The CDR3 spans 11 residues. Trimming stripped 4 bases from V and 5 bases from J, with 3 bases between. Germline-derived CDR1 and CDR2 are MDHEN and SYDVKM. DNA of the CDR3: TGTGCCAGCAGTTCAGACAATGAGCAGTTCTTC. Translated: CASSSDNEQFF.